Below, 23 T cell receptor beta chains from the same sample are listed, as sequenced in a study of T-cell memory formation after mild COVID-19. TCRdb passed the 5' RACE reads through MiXCR, listing each CDR3 protein once. The sample has about 410,000 distinct CDR3 sequences; about 22% are singletons. Sequencing was done on a sample of PBMCs or a T cell subset sorted from them (not recorded which). These receptors came from an adult woman who had mild COVID-19 (a few samples of this study predate the infection). Cell type and time point are not known.

The table lists this clonotype with a few counts. The genes are TRBV5-1 and TRBJ2-7, with D unresolved. The germline V and J ends were trimmed by 5 bases and 1 base, with 10 bases remaining between them. Germline V gene sequence: CDR1 SGHRS, CDR2 YFSETQ. The CDR3 extends over 13 amino acids. The chain's CDR3 is CASRYEYSYEQYF. For the CDR3, the DNA is TGCGCCAGCAGGTACGAGTATTCCTACGAGCAGTACTTC.

V is TRBV12-3 or TRBV12-4 and J is TRBJ1-5, with D possibly being TRBD1 (6 bases). The CDR3 has 16 amino acids. The germline V and J ends were trimmed by 3 bases and 3 bases, with 15 bases remaining between them. CDR3 region: CASSFGSYRVNQPQHF. Here the CDR3 DNA reads TGTGCCAGCAGTTTCGGGTCCTACAGGGTCAATCAGCCCCAGCATTTT.

The chain has TRBV11-1 and TRBJ1-1; 7 bases are shared with TRBD1. Germline assignment: CDR1 SGHAT and CDR2 FQDESV (reference sequence). CDR3 length: 12 residues. V shed 1 base, J shed 10 bases, and the junction held 3 bases outside the gene matches. CDR3 in amino acids: CASSLGTGGAFF. The CDR3 bases are TGTGCCAGCAGCTTAGGGACAGGAGGAGCTTTCTTT. The whole variable domain, remainder taken from reference TRBV11-1 and TRBJ1-1, is EAEVAQSPRYKITEKSQAVAFWCDPISGHATLYWYRQILGQGPELLVQFQDESVVDDSQLPKDRFSAERLKGVDSTLKIQPAELGDSAMYLCASSLGTGGAFFGQGTRLTVV.

This chain links TRBV24-1 with TRBJ2-2, with D possibly matching TRBD2 (6 bases). Germline assignment: CDR1 KGHDR and CDR2 SFDVKD. The germline V and J ends were trimmed by 10 bases and 5 bases, with 22 bases remaining between them. The CDR3 loop spans 16 amino acids. Here the CDR3 DNA reads TGTGCCACGGCCGCCGGACGAAGGGGAGGAACCGGGGAGCTGTTTTTT. Translating it yields CATAAGRRGGTGELFF.

This clonotype has more than one count but fewer than ten. The genes are TRBV12-3 or TRBV12-4 and TRBJ2-3, with 7 bases fitting TRBD1. V lost 5 bases and J lost 1; bases outside the gene matches: 6. This CDR3 contains 15 residues. The CDR3 DNA reads as TGTGCCAGCAGTGTGACAGGGTCGGGCACAGATACGCAGTATTTT. Translation: CASSVTGSGTDTQYF.

The table lists this clonotype with a few counts. This CDR3 is CSVALAGGPRGEQYF. The CDR3 DNA follows: TGCAGCGTTGCACTAGCGGGGGGGCCTCGTGGCGAGCAGTACTTC. The genes are TRBV29-1 and TRBJ2-7; TRBD2 matches at 13 bases. Losses at the gene ends were 4 bases for V and 6 bases for J; bases not matched to a gene: 9. The CDR3 extends over 15 amino acids. Germline V gives CDR1 SQVTM, CDR2 ANQGSEA.

The table lists this clonotype with many counts. The gene calls are TRBV30 and TRBJ2-5; TRBD2 aligns across 9 bases. The CDR3 is made up of 13 amino acids. The germline V gene has CDR1 GTSNPN and CDR2 SVGIG (reference sequence). The junction had 6 bases not matched to a gene; V was cut back by 5 bases and J by 5 bases. In DNA form, the CDR3 reads TGTGCCTGGGGGGGACTAGCAAAGGAGACCCAGTACTTC. It encodes CAWGGLAKETQYF. Full variable domain (remainder filled in from reference TRBV30 and TRBJ2-5): SQTIHQWPATLVQPVGSPLSLECTVEGTSNPNLYWYRQAAGRGLQLLFYSVGIGQISSEVPQNLSASRPQDRQFILSSKKLLLSDSGFYLCAWGGLAKETQYFGPGTRLLVL.

The rearrangement joins TRBV7-2 to TRBJ2-7, with D uncertain. The CDR3 runs 15 residues. CDR1 and CDR2 from the germline V gene are SGHTA and FQGNSA. With 0 bases removed from V and 3 bases from J, the gap between germline ends came to 12 bases. CDR3 coding DNA: TGTGCCAGCAGCTTAGCCGTTTGGGGTGACTACGAGCAGTACTTC. As protein: CASSLAVWGDYEQYF.

The chain recombines TRBV12-3 or TRBV12-4 with TRBJ2-7; D unresolved. Deletions cut 5 bases from V and 0 bases from J, with 17 bases between. This CDR3 has 16 amino acids. CDR3 amino acids: CASSGLGRPSSYEQYF. In DNA, the CDR3 is TGTGCCAGCAGTGGCTTAGGCAGGCCCAGCTCCTACGAGCAGTACTTC.

This clonotype was detected only a few times. The rearrangement links TRBV6-5 to TRBJ2-3, with 11 bases identical to TRBD2. Germline lookup yields CDR1 MNHEY and CDR2 SVGAGI. This CDR3 contains 14 residues. With V trimmed by 6 bases and J by 2 bases, 1 base remained unmatched. The CDR3 DNA reads as TGTGCCAGCAGACTAGCGGGAGTCACAGATACGCAGTATTTT. This translates into CASRLAGVTDTQYF.

This clonotype occurred once. J is TRBJ2-5 and V is TRBV20-1; 8 bases map to TRBD1. The CDR3 consists of 13 residues. The trim removed 2 bases at V and 2 bases at J, leaving 1 base unmatched. CDR1 is DFQATT, CDR2 SNEGSKA, per germline (reference sequence). The DNA of the CDR3 is TGCAGTGCTAGACGGGACAGGCAAGAGACCCAGTACTTC. Protein product: CSARRDRQETQYF.

This chain connects TRBV7-8 to TRBJ2-6, with 7 bases fitting TRBD2. There are 16 residues in the CDR3. Germline-derived CDR1 and CDR2 are SGHVS and FQNEAQ. The J segment lost 4 bases and the V segment lost 0 bases, leaving 3 bases of the junction unmatched. CDR3 nucleotide sequence: TGTGCCAGCAGCTTAGCGGGGGGGAAGGGGGCCAACGTCCTGACTTTC. Its protein product is CASSLAGGKGANVLTF. The full variable domain, its missing parts supplied by reference TRBV7-8 and TRBJ2-6, is GAGVSQSPRYKVAKRGQDVALRCDPISGHVSLFWYQQALGQGPEFLTYFQNEAQLDKSGLPSDRFFAERPEGSVSTLKIQRTQQEDSAVYLCASSLAGGKGANVLTFGAGSRLTVL.

J is TRBJ2-1 and V is TRBV27, with TRBD2 as a possible D gene (5 bases). CDR1 and CDR2 (germline): MNHEY, SMNVEV (reference sequence). The CDR3 runs to 13 residues. The V gene lost 6 bases and the J gene lost 4 bases, with 10 bases spanning the gap. CDR3 in amino acids: CASSRTWYNEQFF. The DNA of the CDR3 is TGTGCCAGCAGCCGGACTTGGTACAATGAGCAGTTCTTC.

This clonotype was counted a few times. The chain carries TRBV5-1 and TRBJ2-3, with D possibly being TRBD2 (5 bases). V was trimmed by 2 bases and J by 6 bases, leaving 10 bases between them. The V gene's germline CDR1 is SGHRS and CDR2 YFSETQ. This CDR3 is built from 13 residues. CDR3 DNA sequence: TGCGCCAGCAGCTTAGAGGGATACGATACGCAGTATTTT. This encodes CASSLEGYDTQYF.

This clonotype has just a few counts. The chain couples TRBV29-1 to TRBJ1-2, with D possibly being TRBD1 (5 bases). Per germline, CDR1 SQVTM and CDR2 ANQGSEA. CDR3 length: 14 residues. V was clipped by 3 bases and J by 3 bases, with 14 bases between them. In nucleotides, the CDR3 is TGCAGCGTTGAGGGGGACCGCCATTACTATGGCTACACCTTC. Translated: CSVEGDRHYYGYTF.

This clonotype was detected ten times or more. The chain joins TRBV4-3 to TRBJ2-1; 9 bases align to TRBD2. J was trimmed by 6 bases and V by 0 bases; bases with no gene match: 12. Germline V CDR1 and CDR2: LGHNA, YSLEER. This CDR3 has 18 amino acids. As DNA, the CDR3 is TGCGCCAGCAGCCAAGAGGTGTTTCTAGCGGGAAGGAGCAATGAGCAGTTCTTC. Its protein product is CASSQEVFLAGRSNEQFF.

The rearrangement links TRBV24-1 to TRBJ2-2, with D possibly called TRBD1 or TRBD2 (7 bases each). The length of the CDR3 is 19 residues. The germline CDR1 and CDR2 sequences are KGHDR and SFDVKD. The ends were cut back, 1 base at V and 6 bases at J, with 23 bases in the middle. CDR3 in amino acids: CATSDLGGRGQHGPGELFF. CDR3 bases: TGTGCCACCAGTGATTTAGGAGGGAGGGGACAGCACGGACCCGGGGAGCTGTTTTTT.

The table lists this clonotype with a few counts. The rearrangement links TRBV5-1 to TRBJ2-6; weak D call: TRBD1 (6 bases). CDR3 size: 18 residues. The V and J ends lost 4 bases and 0 bases respectively, with 17 bases between them. The V gene's germline CDR1 is SGHRS and CDR2 YFSETQ. The CDR3 protein is CASSTLTGHRSGANVLTF. The DNA for the CDR3 is TGCGCCAGCAGCACGCTGACAGGTCACCGCTCTGGGGCCAACGTCCTGACTTTC.

The rearrangement joins TRBV19 to TRBJ2-2, with 9 bases that match TRBD2. Trimming at V came to 5 bases and at J to 1 base, leaving 5 bases not matched to a gene. The CDR3 runs 16 residues. Germline values: CDR1 LNHDA, CDR2 SQIVND (reference sequence). The CDR3 nucleotides are TGTGCCAGTAGTGTCCCTAGCGGGGTGAACACCGGGGAGCTGTTTTTT. This translates into CASSVPSGVNTGELFF.

The table lists this clonotype with a few counts. This chain links TRBV29-1 with TRBJ1-5; D not certain. The CDR3 runs 13 residues. Trimming cost V 7 bases and J 3 bases, with 13 bases left between them. Germline values: CDR1 SQVTM, CDR2 ANQGSEA. The DNA of the CDR3 is TGCAGCGCCATGGACGGAGCCAATCAGCCCCAGCATTTT. Translating gives CSAMDGANQPQHF.

This clonotype was detected only a few times. Sequence at one end of the junction differs from germline and may be a read error. The chain couples TRBV12-3 or TRBV12-4 to TRBJ2-3, with 11 bases that match TRBD2. This CDR3 has 15 residues. The CDR3 DNA sequence: TGTGCCAGCAGCTTAGGGACTAGCGGATCTGATACGCAGTATTTT. Protein: CASSLGTSGSDTQYF.

This clonotype came up a few times. The rearrangement joins TRBV5-1 to TRBJ2-3; D uncertain. V was pared by 1 base and J by 1 base, with 16 bases between. The CDR3 runs 17 residues. Looked up from germline, CDR1 is SGHRS and CDR2 is YFSETQ. CDR3 sequence reads: CASSLQWDPGRTDTQYF. DNA for the CDR3: TGCGCCAGCAGCTTGCAGTGGGATCCTGGTCGCACAGATACGCAGTATTTT.

J is TRBJ2-5 and V is TRBV3-1; D is possibly TRBD2 (5 bases). V lost 3 bases, J lost 4 bases, and 15 bases lay in between. CDR1 LGHDT and CDR2 YNNKEL come from the germline V gene (reference sequence). This CDR3 spans 15 amino acids. CDR3 DNA: TGTGCCAGCAGCCACCGGGGATTGGTCAGAGAGACCCAGTACTTC. Protein product: CASSHRGLVRETQYF.